A selection of T cell receptor beta chains follows, all from one sample in a study of CD8 T cells in ankylosing spondylitis. TCRdb redid the calling of the 5' RACE reads with MiXCR, one entry per CDR3 protein. The repertoire consists of about 90,000 distinct CDR3 sequences, with just under 9% occurring once and the leading ten covering 25% to 35%. Sequenced material: blood, either unsorted or a sorted T cell fraction (not recorded which). The receptors derive from a male donor with ankylosing spondylitis. The CDR3 runs from the conserved cysteine through the conserved F or W.

CDR3 protein,V gene
CASSPLVGVKTGELFF,TRBV27
CSVVGYTDTQYF,TRBV29-1
CASSLTPTVEQFF,TRBV7-2
CSVTENEQFF,TRBV29-1
CSVGGTSGRMEETQYF,TRBV29-1
CASRESGRMNTEAFF,TRBV2
CASSARPRLAGAQETQYF,TRBV11-1
CSARERAGVFYEQFF,TRBV20-1
CAIKVGLVGTEQFF,TRBV6-1
CASTVDLENTEAFF,TRBV19
CATSDFRQASDEQFF,TRBV24-1
CASSLTGTNEKLFF,TRBV12-3/TRBV12-4
CASSPSGGFYNEQFF,TRBV27
CASSQEGQGRETQYF,TRBV4-1
CASSLLAGEVETQYF,TRBV5-5
CSARRTEANYGYTF,TRBV29-1
CASSSPFLSSKLFF,TRBV27
CASSSQNDPHRTQYF,TRBV27
CASSEEAQAGVETQYF,TRBV2
CSVEVGTGNTEAFF,TRBV29-1
CASSFGTSDSKETQYF,TRBV7-9
CASSVTSSGRARTGELFF,TRBV9
CASSLKGASETQYF,TRBV7-9
CASRAGQSNQPQHF,TRBV5-6
CASSYSLPTSGMNNEQFF,TRBV6-5
CASSEKAVRETSYEQYF,TRBV6-1
CASSLGRGGFYEKLFF,TRBV7-2
CASSLTGTAGELFF,TRBV12-3/TRBV12-4
CATRSVGSYGYTF,TRBV15
CASSHNSGVKRNEQFF,TRBV7-8
CASSPPGLASLFTDTQYF,TRBV18
CASSPGLAGGWNIQYF,TRBV13
CAISESLASGMREQYF,TRBV10-3
CSVEGWDGGKDEQFF,TRBV29-1
CASSHPPGQGRYEQYF,TRBV3-1
CASSFTSGSTDTQYF,TRBV12-3/TRBV12-4
CASSDGDFTYEQYF,TRBV2
CSAGGRDYNSPLHF,TRBV20-1
CASSPDRAQETQYF,TRBV7-9
CASSEGRTLAKNIQYF,TRBV2
CSVEGPGADTEAFF,TRBV29-1
CASSLGFKNIQYF,TRBV5-4
CASSPTAGGAYNEQFF,TRBV27
CATVTLAASEAFF,TRBV30
CASSEAGGLTYEQYF,TRBV2
CASSLAPGELFF,TRBV7-2
CASSTRQGTNEKLFF,TRBV5-1
CASTEGDNYNEQFF,TRBV2
CASSSAGTGGNEQFF,TRBV3-1
CASSSIPTGTNSPLHF,TRBV27
CASSLRTGGVTDTQYF,TRBV12-3/TRBV12-4
CASSGLGEGGTDTQYF,TRBV5-1